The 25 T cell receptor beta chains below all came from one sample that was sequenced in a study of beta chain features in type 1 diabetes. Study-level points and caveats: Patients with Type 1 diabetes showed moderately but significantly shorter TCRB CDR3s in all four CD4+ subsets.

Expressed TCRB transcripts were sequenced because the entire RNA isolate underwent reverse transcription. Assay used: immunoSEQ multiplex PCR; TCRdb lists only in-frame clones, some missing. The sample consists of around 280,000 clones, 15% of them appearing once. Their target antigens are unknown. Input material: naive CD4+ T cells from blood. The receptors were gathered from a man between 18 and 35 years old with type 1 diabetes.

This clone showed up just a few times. The CDR3 is CASRKQGYEQYF. CDR3 nucleotides: TGTGCCAGCAGAAAACAGGGCTACGAGCAGTACTTC. The chain has TRBV28 and TRBJ2-7; maybe TRBD1 (6 bases). The ends were cut back, 6 bases at V and 3 bases at J, with 9 bases in the middle. From germline, CDR1 is MDHEN and CDR2 SYDVKM. This CDR3 spans 12 amino acids.

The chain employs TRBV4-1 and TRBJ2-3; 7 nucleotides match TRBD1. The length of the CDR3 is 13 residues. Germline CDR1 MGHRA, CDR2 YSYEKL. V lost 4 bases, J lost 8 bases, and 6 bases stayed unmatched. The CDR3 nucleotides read TGCGCCAGCAGCCCGACAGGGTTGGGTACGCAGTATTTT. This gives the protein CASSPTGLGTQYF.

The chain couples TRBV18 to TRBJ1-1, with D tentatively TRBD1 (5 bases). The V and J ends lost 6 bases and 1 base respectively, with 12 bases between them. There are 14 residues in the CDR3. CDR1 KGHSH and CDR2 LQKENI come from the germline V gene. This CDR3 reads CASSTVHKNTEAFF. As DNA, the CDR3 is TGTGCCAGCTCGACAGTCCACAAGAACACTGAAGCTTTCTTT. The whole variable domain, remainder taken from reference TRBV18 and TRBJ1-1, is NAGVMQNPRHLVRRRGQEARLRCSPMKGHSHVYWYRQLPEEGLKFMVYLQKENIIDESGMPKERFSAEFPKEGPSILRIQQVVRGDSAAYFCASSTVHKNTEAFFGQGTRLTVV.

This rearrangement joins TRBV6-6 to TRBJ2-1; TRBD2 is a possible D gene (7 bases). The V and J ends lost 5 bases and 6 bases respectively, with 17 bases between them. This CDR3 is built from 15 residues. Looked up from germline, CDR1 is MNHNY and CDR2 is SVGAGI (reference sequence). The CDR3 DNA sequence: TGTGCCAGCAGTACCAGAGGGGGGGCGGCCAATGAGCAGTTCTTC. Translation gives CASSTRGGAANEQFF.

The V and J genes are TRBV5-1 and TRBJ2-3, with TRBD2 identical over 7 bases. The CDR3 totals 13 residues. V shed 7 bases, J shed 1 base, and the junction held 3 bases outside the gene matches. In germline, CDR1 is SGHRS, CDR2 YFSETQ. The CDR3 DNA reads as TGCGCCAGCGGAACTAGCGGCACAGATACGCAGTATTTT. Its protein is CASGTSGTDTQYF.

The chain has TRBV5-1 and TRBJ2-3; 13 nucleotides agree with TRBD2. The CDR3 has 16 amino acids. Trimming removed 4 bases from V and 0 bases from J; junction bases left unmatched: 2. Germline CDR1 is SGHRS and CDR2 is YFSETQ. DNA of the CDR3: TGCGCCAGCAGCCCGGGACTAGCGGGAAGCACAGATACGCAGTATTTT. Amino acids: CASSPGLAGSTDTQYF. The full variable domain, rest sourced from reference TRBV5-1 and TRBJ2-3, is KAGVTQTPRYLIKTRGQQVTLSCSPISGHRSVSWYQQTPGQGLQFLFEYFSETQRNKGNFPGRFSGRQFSNSRSEMNVSTLELGDSALYLCASSPGLAGSTDTQYFGPGTRLTVL.

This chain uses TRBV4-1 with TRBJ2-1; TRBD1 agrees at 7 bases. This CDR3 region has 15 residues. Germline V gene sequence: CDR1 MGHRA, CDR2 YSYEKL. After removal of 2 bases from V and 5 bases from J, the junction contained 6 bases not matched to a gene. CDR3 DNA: TGCGCCAGCAGCCAACCAACCGACAGGGACAATGAGCAGTTCTTC. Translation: CASSQPTDRDNEQFF.

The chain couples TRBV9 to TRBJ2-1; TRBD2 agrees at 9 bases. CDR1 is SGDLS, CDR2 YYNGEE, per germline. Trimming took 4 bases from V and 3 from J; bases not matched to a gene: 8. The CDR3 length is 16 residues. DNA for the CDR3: TGTGCCAGCAGCACCCATAGCGGGAGAAACTACAATGAGCAGTTCTTC. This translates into CASSTHSGRNYNEQFF.

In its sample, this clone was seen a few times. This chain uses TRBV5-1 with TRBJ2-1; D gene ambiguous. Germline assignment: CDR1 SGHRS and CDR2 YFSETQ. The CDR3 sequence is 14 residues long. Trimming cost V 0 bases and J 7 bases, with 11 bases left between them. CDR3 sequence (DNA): TGCGCCAGCAGCTTGGAGCCCGATCGGAATGAGCAGTTCTTC. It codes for CASSLEPDRNEQFF.

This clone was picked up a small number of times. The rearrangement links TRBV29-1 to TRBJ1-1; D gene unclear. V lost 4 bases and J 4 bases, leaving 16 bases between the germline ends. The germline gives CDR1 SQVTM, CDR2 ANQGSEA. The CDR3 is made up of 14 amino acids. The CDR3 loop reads CSVVPPLRSTEAFF. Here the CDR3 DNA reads TGCAGCGTTGTCCCCCCTCTACGGAGCACTGAAGCTTTCTTT.

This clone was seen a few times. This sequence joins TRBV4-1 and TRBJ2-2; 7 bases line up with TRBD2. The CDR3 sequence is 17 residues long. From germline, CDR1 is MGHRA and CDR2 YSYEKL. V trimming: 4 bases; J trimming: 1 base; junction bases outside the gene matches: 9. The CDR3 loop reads CASSPHNPSGNTGELFF. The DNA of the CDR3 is TGCGCCAGCAGCCCGCACAACCCTAGCGGGAACACCGGGGAGCTGTTTTTT.

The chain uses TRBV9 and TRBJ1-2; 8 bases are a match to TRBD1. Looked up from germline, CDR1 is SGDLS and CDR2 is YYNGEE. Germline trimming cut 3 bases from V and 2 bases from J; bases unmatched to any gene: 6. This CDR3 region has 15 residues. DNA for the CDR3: TGTGCCAGCAGCGCGACAGGGGCGCCCAACTATGGCTACACCTTC. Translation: CASSATGAPNYGYTF.

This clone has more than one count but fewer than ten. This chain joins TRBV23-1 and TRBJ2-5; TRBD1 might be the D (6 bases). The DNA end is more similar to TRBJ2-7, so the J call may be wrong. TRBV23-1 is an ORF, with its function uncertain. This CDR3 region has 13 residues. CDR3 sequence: CASSQRTDYEQYF. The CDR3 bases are TGCGCCAGCAGTCAAAGGACAGACTACGAGCAGTACTTC.

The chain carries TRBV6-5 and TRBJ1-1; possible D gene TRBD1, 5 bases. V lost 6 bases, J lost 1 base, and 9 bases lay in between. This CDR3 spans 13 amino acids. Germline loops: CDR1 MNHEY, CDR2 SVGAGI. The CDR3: CASRHGQNTEAFF. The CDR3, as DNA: TGTGCCAGCAGGCACGGACAGAACACTGAAGCTTTCTTT.

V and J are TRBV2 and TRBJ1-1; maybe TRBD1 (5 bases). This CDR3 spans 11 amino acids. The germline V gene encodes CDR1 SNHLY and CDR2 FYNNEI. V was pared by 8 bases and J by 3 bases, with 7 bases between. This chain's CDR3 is CASGGDTEAFF. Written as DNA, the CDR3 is TGTGCCAGCGGGGGGGACACTGAAGCTTTCTTT.

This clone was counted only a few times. The CDR3 here is CASSQYMNTGELFF. The CDR3 DNA follows: TGTGCCAGCAGCCAATACATGAACACCGGGGAGCTGTTTTTT. The rearrangement links TRBV14 to TRBJ2-2; D unclear. Germline V gene sequence: CDR1 SGHDN, CDR2 FVKESK. The CDR3 contains 14 residues. V dropped 2 bases and J dropped 1 base, with 5 bases sitting between them.

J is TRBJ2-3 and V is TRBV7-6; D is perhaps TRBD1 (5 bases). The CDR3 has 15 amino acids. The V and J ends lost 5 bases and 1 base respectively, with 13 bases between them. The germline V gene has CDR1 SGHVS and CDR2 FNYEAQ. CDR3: CASSRQGQGTDTQYF. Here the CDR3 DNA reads TGTGCCAGCAGCCGGCAGGGTCAGGGCACAGATACGCAGTATTTT. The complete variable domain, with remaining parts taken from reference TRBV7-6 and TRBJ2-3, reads GAGVSQSPRYKVTKRGQDVALRCDPISGHVSLYWYRQALGQGPEFLTYFNYEAQQDKSGLPNDRFSAERPEGSISTLTIQRTEQRDSAMYRCASSRQGQGTDTQYFGPGTRLTVL.

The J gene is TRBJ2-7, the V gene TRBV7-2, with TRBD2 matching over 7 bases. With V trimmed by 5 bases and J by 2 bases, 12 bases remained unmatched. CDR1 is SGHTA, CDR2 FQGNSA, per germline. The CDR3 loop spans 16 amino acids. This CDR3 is CASSQAPPGGAYEQYF. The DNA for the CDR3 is TGTGCCAGCAGCCAAGCCCCCCCGGGGGGTGCCTACGAGCAGTACTTC.

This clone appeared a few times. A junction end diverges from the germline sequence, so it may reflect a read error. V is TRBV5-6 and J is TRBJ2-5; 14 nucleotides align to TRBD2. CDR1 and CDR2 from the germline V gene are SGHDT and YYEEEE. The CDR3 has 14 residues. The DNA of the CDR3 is TGTGCCAGCACGATATCGGGACTAGCGGGGGCCCATTACTTC. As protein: CASTISGLAGAHYF.

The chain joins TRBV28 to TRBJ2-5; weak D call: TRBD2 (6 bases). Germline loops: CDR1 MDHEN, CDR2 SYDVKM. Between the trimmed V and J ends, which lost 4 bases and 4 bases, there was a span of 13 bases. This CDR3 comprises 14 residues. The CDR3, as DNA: TGTGCCAGCAGTTCGCCGGGAGAAGTAGAGACCCAGTACTTC. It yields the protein CASSSPGEVETQYF.

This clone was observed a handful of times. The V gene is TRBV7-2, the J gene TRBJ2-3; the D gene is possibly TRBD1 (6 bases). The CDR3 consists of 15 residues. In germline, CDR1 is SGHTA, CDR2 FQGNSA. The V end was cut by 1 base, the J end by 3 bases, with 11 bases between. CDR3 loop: CASSLGGPSTDTQYF. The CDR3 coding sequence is TGTGCCAGCAGCTTAGGGGGGCCATCGACAGATACGCAGTATTTT.

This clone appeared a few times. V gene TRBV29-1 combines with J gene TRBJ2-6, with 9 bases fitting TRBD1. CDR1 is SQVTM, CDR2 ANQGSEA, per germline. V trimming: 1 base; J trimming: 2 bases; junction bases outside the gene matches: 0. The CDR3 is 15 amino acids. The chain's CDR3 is CSVEGTGAGANVLTF. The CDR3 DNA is TGCAGCGTTGAAGGGACAGGGGCTGGGGCCAACGTCCTGACTTTC. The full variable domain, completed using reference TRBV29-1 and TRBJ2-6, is SAVISQKPSRDICQRGTSLTIQCQVDSQVTMMFWYRQQPGQSLTLIATANQGSEATYESGFVIDKFPISRPNLTFSTLTVSNMSPEDSSIYLCSVEGTGAGANVLTFGAGSRLTVL.

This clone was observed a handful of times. This CDR3 is CASRQGARGYTF. CDR3 in DNA: TGTGCCAGCAGGCAGGGGGCGCGGGGCTACACCTTC. The chain combines TRBV6-6 with TRBJ1-2; 8 bases map to TRBD1. With 6 bases clipped from V and 8 bases from J, the junction kept 5 bases outside the gene matches. The germline CDR1 and CDR2 sequences are MNHNY and SVGAGI (reference sequence). CDR3 length: 12 residues.

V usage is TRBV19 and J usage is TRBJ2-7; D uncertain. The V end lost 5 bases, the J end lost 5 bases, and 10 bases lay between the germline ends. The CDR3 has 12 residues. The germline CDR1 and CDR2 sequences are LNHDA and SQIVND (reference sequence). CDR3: CASSAASNEQYF. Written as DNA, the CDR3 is TGTGCCAGTAGTGCGGCCTCTAACGAGCAGTACTTC.

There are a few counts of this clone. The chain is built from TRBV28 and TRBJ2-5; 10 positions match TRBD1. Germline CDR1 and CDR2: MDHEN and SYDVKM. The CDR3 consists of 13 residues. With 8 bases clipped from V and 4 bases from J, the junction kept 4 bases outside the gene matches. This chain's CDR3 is CASQTGGRETQYF. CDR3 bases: TGTGCCAGCCAGACAGGGGGCCGAGAGACCCAGTACTTC.